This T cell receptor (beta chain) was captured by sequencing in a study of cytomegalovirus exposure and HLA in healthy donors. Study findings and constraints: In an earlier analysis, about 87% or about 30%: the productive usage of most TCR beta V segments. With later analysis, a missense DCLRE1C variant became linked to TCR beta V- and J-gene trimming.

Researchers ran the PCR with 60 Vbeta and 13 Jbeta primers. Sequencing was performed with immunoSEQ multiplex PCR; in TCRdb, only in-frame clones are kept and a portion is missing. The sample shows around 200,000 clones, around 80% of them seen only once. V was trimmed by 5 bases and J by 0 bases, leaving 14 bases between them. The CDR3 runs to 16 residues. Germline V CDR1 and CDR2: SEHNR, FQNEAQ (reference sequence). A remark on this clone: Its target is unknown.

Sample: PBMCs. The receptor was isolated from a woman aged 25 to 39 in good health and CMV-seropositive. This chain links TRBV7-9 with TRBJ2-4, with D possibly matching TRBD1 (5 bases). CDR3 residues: CASSNDSLLAKNIQYF. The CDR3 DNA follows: TGTGCCAGCAGCAACGACAGCCTCCTAGCCAAAAACATTCAGTACTTC.